Listed here are 19 T cell receptor beta chains from one sample, sequenced in a study of blood T cell repertoires in COVID-19. This table comes from immunoSEQ multiplex PCR, and its TCRdb copy is limited to in-frame clones, with some not included. Counted here are about 200,000 clones, approximately 86% occurring once; the ten biggest clones make up around 5.2%. What was sequenced was PBMCs or T cells enriched from blood (not recorded which). Receptor source: a woman between 55 and 75 years old with acute COVID-19.

This chain joins TRBV19 and TRBJ1-5; 7 bases fit TRBD1. CDR3 length equals 17 residues. Trimming removed 6 bases from V and 4 bases from J; junction bases left unmatched: 15. Germline lookup yields CDR1 LNHDA and CDR2 SQIVND (reference sequence). The CDR3 is CASRIQGSLRGNQPQHF. The CDR3, as DNA: TGTGCCAGTAGGATACAGGGGTCCTTAAGGGGTAATCAGCCCCAGCATTTT.

The V gene is TRBV6-2 or TRBV6-3, the J gene TRBJ1-1; 9 nucleotides agree with TRBD1. CDR3 length equals 13 residues. The J segment lost 5 bases and the V segment lost 5 bases, leaving 3 bases of the junction unmatched. Germline lookup yields CDR1 MNHEY and CDR2 SVGEGT. The CDR3 region is CASSVQGATEAFF. The DNA of the CDR3 is TGTGCCAGCAGTGTACAGGGGGCAACTGAAGCTTTCTTT.

The rearrangement links TRBV19 to TRBJ1-1, with D possibly matching TRBD1 (6 bases). This CDR3 is 13 amino acids long. V lost 4 bases and J 0 bases, leaving 6 bases between the germline ends. Germline V gene sequence: CDR1 LNHDA, CDR2 SQIVND (reference sequence). For the CDR3, the DNA is TGTGCCAGTAGTAGGGGGCTGAACACTGAAGCTTTCTTT. Its translation is CASSRGLNTEAFF.

The V call is TRBV3-1 (or the pseudogene TRBV3-2), the J call TRBJ1-3, with TRBD1 as a possible D gene (6 bases). Trimming cost V 6 bases and J 0 bases, with 9 bases left between them. The CDR3 sequence is 14 residues long. Germline assignment: CDR1 LGHDT and CDR2 YNNKEL (reference sequence). The DNA of the CDR3 is TGTGCCAGCAGGCGACAGGCCTCTGGAAACACCATATATTTT. Its translation: CASRRQASGNTIYF.

This clone has only one observation. This chain connects TRBV2 to TRBJ1-2; 8 bases map to TRBD1. CDR3 length: 14 residues. V shed 5 bases, J shed 7 bases, and the junction held 9 bases outside the gene matches. Per the germline V gene, CDR1 is SNHLY and CDR2 is FYNNEI. This chain's CDR3 is CASSSDRGSFGYTF. CDR3 sequence (DNA): TGTGCCAGCAGTTCAGACAGGGGTTCGTTTGGCTACACCTTC. Complete variable domain (other parts from reference TRBV2 and TRBJ1-2): EPEVTQTPSHQVTQMGQEVILRCVPISNHLYFYWYRQILGQKVEFLVSFYNNEISEKSEIFDDQFSVERPDGSNFTLKIRSTKLEDSAMYFCASSSDRGSFGYTFGSGTRLTVV.

This chain joins TRBV4-2 and TRBJ2-1; 7 bases are shared with TRBD2. The trim removed 5 bases at V and 4 bases at J, leaving 11 bases unmatched. This CDR3 contains 16 residues. Germline values: CDR1 LGHNA, CDR2 YNFKEQ. The CDR3 loop is CASSYVDSSGYNEQFF. Written as DNA, the CDR3 is TGTGCCAGCAGCTATGTGGACTCTAGCGGTTACAATGAGCAGTTCTTC.

This rearrangement joins TRBV27 to TRBJ1-5; D gene unclear. Germline V CDR1 and CDR2: MNHEY, SMNVEV (reference sequence). The CDR3 spans 14 residues. V lost 10 bases and J lost 3, with 16 bases in between. CDR3 loop: CAIRETAPNQPQHF. CDR3 coding DNA: TGTGCCATTCGAGAAACCGCCCCCAATCAGCCCCAGCATTTT.

The V gene is TRBV28, the J gene TRBJ2-1; 7 nucleotides match TRBD1. V lost 5 bases, J lost 5 bases, and 9 bases stayed unmatched. This CDR3 is 15 amino acids long. Germline lookup yields CDR1 MDHEN and CDR2 SYDVKM. The DNA of the CDR3 is TGTGCCAGCAGTCCGGACAGGAACAGCCACAATGAGCAGTTCTTC. It codes for CASSPDRNSHNEQFF.

This chain connects TRBV5-1 to TRBJ2-1, with D perhaps matching TRBD1 (6 bases). Germline CDR1 and CDR2: SGHRS and YFSETQ. Trimming removed 4 bases at V and 1 base at J, with 15 bases between. The length of the CDR3 is 16 residues. CDR3 loop: CASSPRIDRSYNEQFF. The CDR3 DNA follows: TGCGCCAGCAGCCCACGAATTGACAGGTCCTACAATGAGCAGTTCTTC. The full variable domain, with the rest looked up from reference TRBV5-1 and TRBJ2-1, is KAGVTQTPRYLIKTRGQQVTLSCSPISGHRSVSWYQQTPGQGLQFLFEYFSETQRNKGNFPGRFSGRQFSNSRSEMNVSTLELGDSALYLCASSPRIDRSYNEQFFGPGTRLTVL.

This clone was counted only a few times. The chain is built from TRBV7-2 and TRBJ1-5; D unresolved. V was pared by 1 base and J by 6 bases, with 10 bases between. Germline V gene data show CDR1 as SGHTA and CDR2 as FQGNSA. There are 14 residues in the CDR3. For the CDR3, the DNA is TGTGCCAGCAGCTTAGGGCAATCGGGTCAGCCCCAGCATTTT. Translated: CASSLGQSGQPQHF.

The chain's CDR3 is CASSTGTVNTEAFF. CDR3 bases: TGTGCCAGCAGTACCGGGACAGTGAACACTGAAGCTTTCTTT. This sequence joins TRBV6-5 and TRBJ1-1, with TRBD1 matching over 7 bases. Germline V gene data show CDR1 as MNHEY and CDR2 as SVGAGI. This CDR3 is built from 14 residues. With 5 bases clipped from V and 0 bases from J, the junction kept 3 bases outside the gene matches.

The chain uses TRBV7-2 and TRBJ2-7, with 12 positions matching TRBD2. Germline loops: CDR1 SGHTA, CDR2 FQGNSA. The ends lost 8 bases at V and 4 bases at J; junction bases unmatched: 3. This CDR3 is 13 amino acids long. CDR3 nucleotide sequence: TGTGCCAGCGGACTAGCGGGACCGTACGAGCAGTACTTC. Protein: CASGLAGPYEQYF. Supplemented by reference TRBV7-2 and TRBJ2-7, the full variable domain reads GAGVSQSPSNKVTEKGKDVELRCDPISGHTALYWYRQSLGQGLEFLIYFQGNSAPDKSGLPSDRFSAERTGGSVSTLTIQRTQQEDSAVYLCASGLAGPYEQYFGPGTRLTVT.

The chain joins TRBV9 to TRBJ2-1; D gene unclear. CDR1 and CDR2 (germline): SGDLS, YYNGEE. The V gene lost 3 bases and the J gene lost 0 bases, with 7 bases spanning the gap. The CDR3 consists of 14 residues. CDR3 sequence: CASSAESSYNEQFF. DNA of the CDR3: TGTGCCAGCAGCGCGGAGAGCTCCTACAATGAGCAGTTCTTC.

The chain is built from TRBV11-2 and TRBJ2-1, with 7 bases that match TRBD2. Germline loops: CDR1 SGHAT, CDR2 FQNNGV. The CDR3 spans 14 residues. V dropped 1 base and J dropped 9; count of bases not matched to a gene: 6. The CDR3 DNA reads as TGTGCCAGCAGCTTAGCGGGGGGTTTCGGTGAGCAGTTCTTC. Translating it yields CASSLAGGFGEQFF.

This chain joins TRBV2 and TRBJ2-7, with 7 bases matching TRBD1. CDR3 length: 13 residues. The junction had 5 bases not matched to a gene; V was cut back by 2 bases and J by 7 bases. The germline V gene has CDR1 SNHLY and CDR2 FYNNEI. The CDR3 DNA is TGTGCCAGCAGTGAACGAGGGGGCGGGGAGCAGTACTTC. It translates to CASSERGGGEQYF.

This rearrangement joins TRBV6-1 to TRBJ1-4, with D possibly matching TRBD1 (6 bases). Germline V gene sequence: CDR1 MNHNS, CDR2 SASEGT. This CDR3 has 13 amino acids. The V end lost 6 bases, the J end lost 4 bases, and 9 bases lay between the germline ends. The DNA of the CDR3 is TGTGCCAGCAGAGGACAGCTTAATGAAAAACTGTTTTTT. Its protein product is CASRGQLNEKLFF.

The V and J genes are TRBV3-1 (or the pseudogene TRBV3-2) and TRBJ1-1; D uncertain. The CDR3 sequence is 15 residues long. With 6 bases removed from V and 4 bases from J, the gap between germline ends came to 18 bases. Per germline, CDR1 LGHDT and CDR2 YNNKEL (reference sequence). The CDR3, as DNA: TGTGCCAGCAGATTTCTATCCGGATCAGGCACTGAAGCTTTCTTT. It encodes CASRFLSGSGTEAFF.

This chain joins TRBV19 and TRBJ1-2, with TRBD1 matching over 9 bases. The CDR3 consists of 16 residues. Germline V gene data show CDR1 as LNHDA and CDR2 as SQIVND (reference sequence). Unmatched junction bases numbered 15, after V lost 5 bases and J lost 8 bases. The DNA for the CDR3 is TGTGCCAGTAGTGGTGGGACAGGGAGAACAGGAGAAGGCTACACCTTC. Translated, it gives CASSGGTGRTGEGYTF.

The gene calls are TRBV3-1 (or the pseudogene TRBV3-2) and TRBJ1-1, with D tentatively TRBD1 (5 bases). Trimming removed 7 bases at V and 3 bases at J, with 12 bases between. This CDR3 region has 13 residues. Germline V gene lookup returns CDR1 LGHDT and CDR2 YNNKEL (reference sequence). CDR3 in DNA: TGTGCCAGCAAAAACCCAGGGCACACTGAAGCTTTCTTT. Translating gives CASKNPGHTEAFF.